This paragraph reports one TCR beta chain. Its antigen is still unknown. This sample stems from a study of PD-1 blockade in classical Hodgkin lymphoma. Data came from immunoSEQ multiplex PCR; TCRdb stores just in-frame clones and leaves some out. Of around 19,000 clones in the sample, more than 75% were seen once. Time point noted: cycle 4 day 1 (C4D1), after 6 weeks of nivolumab. Each patient's relapse followed autologous stem cell transplantation, and brentuximab vedotin exposure varied. Complete response, partial response or progressive disease made up the best responses. Notes on the study in general: Newly diagnosed patients reportedly trailed healthy donors in baseline TCR diversity. Among the patients, those starting nivolumab under 1 year after ASCT were excluded. Still unresolved is the cause of the repertoire differences, which may be disease activity or prior therapy.

This specimen consisted of peripheral blood mononuclear cells (PBMCs), obtained before the fourth cycle of nivolumab. The sequence derives from a human donor with classical Hodgkin lymphoma.

As DNA, the CDR3 is TGTGCCAGCTGCTGGGGGGACAGCTGCTACGAGCAGTACTTC. Translated: CASCWGDSCYEQYF. The chain uses TRBV28 and TRBJ2-7, with D possibly TRBD1 on 7 matching bases. The germline CDR1 and CDR2 sequences are MDHEN and SYDVKM. This CDR3 contains 14 residues. V was pared by 8 bases and J by 3 bases, with 17 bases between. The entire variable domain, with the rest obtained from reference TRBV28 and TRBJ2-7, is as follows: DVKVTQSSRYLVKRTGEKVFLECVQDMDHENMFWYRQDPGLGLRLIYFSYDVKMKEKGDIPEGYSVSREKKERFSLILESASTNQTSMYLCASCWGDSCYEQYFGPGTRLTVT.